One sample yielded the 23 T cell receptor beta chains listed below, sequenced in a study of cytomegalovirus exposure and HLA in healthy donors. Primers for the PCR totalled 60 Vbeta and 13 Jbeta. Method: immunoSEQ multiplex PCR; TCRdb's copy keeps in-frame clones and lacks some. The sample shows more than 150,000 clones, about 85% of them seen only once. The sample was PBMCs. The origin of the receptors is a young woman in good health and CMV-seronegative.

The chain links TRBV18 to TRBJ1-1, with TRBD1 matching over 7 bases. This CDR3 contains 14 residues. The germline V gene has CDR1 KGHSH and CDR2 LQKENI. The ends lost 2 bases at V and 7 bases at J; junction bases unmatched: 7. The DNA for the CDR3 is TGTGCCAGCTCACCAGACAGGGCCTACTGTGAAGCTTTCTTT. Translating it yields CASSPDRAYCEAFF. Full variable domain (rest looked up from reference TRBV18 and TRBJ1-1): NAGVMQNPRHLVRRRGQEARLRCSPMKGHSHVYWYRQLPEEGLKFMVYLQKENIIDESGMPKERFSAEFPKEGPSILRIQQVVRGDSAAYFCASSPDRAYCEAFFGQGTRLTVV.

As to this clone: Other DNA sequences in this sample translate to the same CDR3. CDR3 protein: CASSIRGNQPQHF. The CDR3 DNA reads as TGTGCCAGTAGTATCCGGGGCAATCAGCCCCAGCATTTT. V gene TRBV19 combines with J gene TRBJ1-5; D call uncertain. The V end was cut by 3 bases, the J end by 2 bases, with 5 bases between. This CDR3 spans 13 amino acids. Germline V gives CDR1 LNHDA, CDR2 SQIVND (reference sequence). The full variable domain, rest sourced from reference TRBV19 and TRBJ1-5, is DGGITQSPKYLFRKEGQNVTLSCEQNLNHDAMYWYRQDPGQGLRLIYYSQIVNDFQKGDIAEGYSVSREKKESFPLTVTSAQKNPTAFYLCASSIRGNQPQHFGDGTRLSIL.

The rearrangement joins TRBV7-2 to TRBJ2-1; D is ambiguous. Germline V gene lookup returns CDR1 SGHTA and CDR2 FQGNSA. V was shortened by 3 bases and J by 7 bases, with 4 bases between the two germline ends. This CDR3 contains 11 residues. The CDR3 loop reads CASSFKNEQFF. The CDR3 DNA follows: TGTGCCAGCAGCTTTAAAAATGAGCAGTTCTTC.

This clone was recorded once. This chain connects TRBV6-1 to TRBJ1-6, with D unresolved. Germline V gene data show CDR1 as MNHNS and CDR2 as SASEGT. Trimming shortened V by 2 bases and J by 5 bases, and 10 bases separated the two germline ends. The length of the CDR3 is 15 residues. The CDR3 DNA follows: TGTGCCAGCAGTGAACGCCAGATCAATAATTCACCCCTCCACTTT. Protein sequence: CASSERQINNSPLHF.

V usage is TRBV18 and J usage is TRBJ2-6, with D possibly matching TRBD1 (6 bases). V lost 1 base and J 0 bases, leaving 10 bases between the germline ends. Per germline, CDR1 KGHSH and CDR2 LQKENI. The CDR3 length is 17 residues. CDR3 DNA: TGTGCCAGCTCACCACTTCCAGGGGTCTCTGGGGCCAACGTCCTGACTTTC. This encodes CASSPLPGVSGANVLTF.

This sequence joins TRBV6-5 and TRBJ2-1; D perhaps matches TRBD1 (5 bases). V lost 2 bases and J 3 bases, leaving 8 bases between the germline ends. Germline V gives CDR1 MNHEY, CDR2 SVGAGI. This CDR3 region has 14 residues. CDR3 in amino acids: CASSYNQGYNEQFF. CDR3 nucleotides: TGTGCCAGCAGTTACAATCAGGGCTACAATGAGCAGTTCTTC.

The chain recombines TRBV5-1 with TRBJ2-7; 8 nucleotides match TRBD1. This CDR3 region has 15 residues. J was trimmed by 0 bases and V by 1 base; bases with no gene match: 3. Per germline, CDR1 SGHRS and CDR2 YFSETQ. CDR3 in amino acids: CASSLNGQGSYEQYF. The CDR3, as DNA: TGCGCCAGCAGCTTGAACGGACAGGGCTCCTACGAGCAGTACTTC.

This chain joins TRBV19 and TRBJ2-7; 7 bases align to TRBD1. Germline V gene lookup returns CDR1 LNHDA and CDR2 SQIVND (reference sequence). The CDR3 is made up of 17 amino acids. Trimming removed 3 bases from V and 3 bases from J; junction bases left unmatched: 14. CDR3 sequence reads: CASSIAKGDRRLYEQYF. DNA of the CDR3: TGTGCCAGTAGTATTGCGAAGGGGGACAGAAGACTCTACGAGCAGTACTTC.

J is TRBJ2-1 and V is TRBV6-4; 9 bases align to TRBD2. CDR3 length: 14 amino acids. V lost 4 bases, J lost 8 bases, and 6 bases stayed unmatched. Germline loops: CDR1 MRHNA, CDR2 SNTAGT. This CDR3 is CASSGGGTSHEQFF. CDR3 sequence (DNA): TGTGCCAGCAGTGGGGGGGGGACTAGCCATGAGCAGTTCTTC.

The rearrangement uses TRBV27 and TRBJ1-1; 8 bases are a match to TRBD1. Germline CDR1 is MNHEY and CDR2 is SMNVEV (reference sequence). The CDR3 loop spans 12 amino acids. After removal of 5 bases from V and 9 bases from J, the junction contained 5 bases not matched to a gene. CDR3: CASSPLRGQAFF. The CDR3 region has the DNA TGTGCCAGCAGTCCCCTCAGGGGGCAAGCTTTCTTT.

This chain joins TRBV5-4 and TRBJ2-1; 9 positions match TRBD1. CDR1 and CDR2 from the germline V gene are SGHNT and YYREEE (reference sequence). The CDR3 has 15 residues. J was trimmed by 3 bases and V by 5 bases; bases with no gene match: 6. CDR3 bases: TGTGCCAGCAGTCAAACAGGGGGCTTCTACAATGAGCAGTTCTTC. It translates to CASSQTGGFYNEQFF.

Remarks on this clone: Other nucleotide sequences from this sample produce the same CDR3. The chain is built from TRBV7-9 and TRBJ1-5; D ambiguous. V was trimmed by 5 bases and J by 1 base, leaving 6 bases between them. CDR1 and CDR2 (germline): SEHNR, FQNEAQ (reference sequence). The CDR3 contains 13 residues. For the CDR3, the DNA is TGTGCCAGCAGCCCCCAGAGCAATCAGCCCCAGCATTTT. Translation gives CASSPQSNQPQHF.

V is TRBV10-2 and J is TRBJ1-2; a weak D match, TRBD1 (5 bases). Germline CDR1 and CDR2: WSHSY and SAAADI. The CDR3 has 14 amino acids. V was trimmed by 7 bases and J by 8 bases, leaving 20 bases between them. The DNA of the CDR3 is TGCGCCAGCACCGCGTATACAGGAGCCGGCGGCTACACCTTC. This encodes CASTAYTGAGGYTF.

This chain joins TRBV7-8 and TRBJ2-7; TRBD2 matches 12 bases. The CDR3 loop spans 13 amino acids. The ends lost 8 bases at V and 4 bases at J; junction bases unmatched: 3. Germline V lookup: CDR1 SGHVS, CDR2 FQNEAQ. The CDR3 sequence: CASAGLAGYEQYF. The DNA for the CDR3 is TGTGCCAGCGCGGGACTAGCGGGTTACGAGCAGTACTTC. Drawing the rest from reference TRBV7-8 and TRBJ2-7, the complete variable domain is GAGVSQSPRYKVAKRGQDVALRCDPISGHVSLFWYQQALGQGPEFLTYFQNEAQLDKSGLPSDRFFAERPEGSVSTLKIQRTQQEDSAVYLCASAGLAGYEQYFGPGTRLTVT.

The rearrangement uses TRBV5-1 and TRBJ2-2, with 7 bases matching TRBD1. V shed 4 bases and J 1 base; nucleotides not matched to a gene: 10. Germline CDR1 is SGHRS and CDR2 is YFSETQ. The CDR3 totals 17 residues. The CDR3 is CASSQGTARRNTGELFF. In nucleotides, the CDR3 is TGCGCCAGCAGCCAGGGGACAGCACGACGGAACACCGGGGAGCTGTTTTTT.

This chain links TRBV29-1 with TRBJ2-2; 7 positions agree with TRBD1. Germline trimming cut 5 bases from V and 7 bases from J; bases unmatched to any gene: 10. The V gene's germline CDR1 is SQVTM and CDR2 ANQGSEA. The CDR3 totals 14 residues. CDR3 DNA: TGCAGCGTTACCCGGGACAGTAGGAACGGGGAGCTGTTTTTT. It is translated as CSVTRDSRNGELFF.

This clone has just one count. CDR3 bases: TGTGCCAGCAGCTTTAGCGGGGGGGCCTTGACCGGGGAGCTGTTTTTT. Residues: CASSFSGGALTGELFF. V gene TRBV5-4 combines with J gene TRBJ2-2, with 11 bases matching TRBD2. The germline CDR1 and CDR2 sequences are SGHNT and YYREEE (reference sequence). V was clipped by 2 bases and J by 5 bases; unmatched bases: 5. This CDR3 has 16 amino acids. Full variable domain (remainder filled in from reference TRBV5-4 and TRBJ2-2): ETGVTQSPTHLIKTRGQQVTLRCSSQSGHNTVSWYQQALGQGPQFIFQYYREEENGRGNFPPRFSGLQFPNYSSELNVNALELDDSALYLCASSFSGGALTGELFFGEGSRLTVL.

V and J are TRBV30 and TRBJ2-7, with TRBD1 matching over 12 bases. After removal of 5 bases from V and 10 bases from J, the junction contained 9 bases not matched to a gene. The CDR3 totals 13 residues. Germline V gene sequence: CDR1 GTSNPN, CDR2 SVGIG (reference sequence). CDR3 DNA: TGTGCCTGGCTCAAGGGGACAGGGGGCGAACAGTACTTC. It translates to CAWLKGTGGEQYF.

This clone was counted between two and nine times. The V call is TRBV30, the J call TRBJ1-2, with D possibly TRBD1 on 5 matching bases. The length of the CDR3 is 12 residues. Between the trimmed V and J ends, which lost 8 bases and 8 bases, there was a span of 18 bases. Germline V gene data show CDR1 as GTSNPN and CDR2 as SVGIG (reference sequence). CDR3 nucleotides: TGTGCCGCCGCGGGGCGGACGGGGGGCTACACCTTC. Translated, it gives CAAAGRTGGYTF.

The chain combines TRBV9 with TRBJ2-3, with TRBD2 matching 9 bases. With V trimmed by 0 bases and J by 5 bases, 7 bases remained unmatched. The CDR3 sequence is 16 residues long. Per germline, CDR1 SGDLS and CDR2 YYNGEE. CDR3: CASSVGAGGHQDTQYF. DNA for the CDR3: TGTGCCAGCAGCGTAGGGGCGGGGGGGCATCAAGATACGCAGTATTTT.

V gene TRBV5-1 combines with J gene TRBJ2-3; the D gene is possibly TRBD2 (5 bases). Germline-derived CDR1 and CDR2 are SGHRS and YFSETQ. This CDR3 is 16 amino acids long. Trimming left V 1 base short and J 0 bases short, with 12 bases between. The CDR3 nucleotides read TGCGCCAGCAGCTTGTACGGGGAGTCGAGCACAGATACGCAGTATTTT. Translation: CASSLYGESSTDTQYF.

This chain connects TRBV30 to TRBJ1-2; possible D gene TRBD1, 5 bases. V was trimmed by 1 base and J by 4 bases, leaving 10 bases between them. The V gene's germline CDR1 is GTSNPN and CDR2 SVGIG (reference sequence). This CDR3 is 13 amino acids long. Here the CDR3 DNA reads TGTGCCTGGAGTGCGTGGGGGGTCTATGGCTACACCTTC. Translation: CAWSAWGVYGYTF. Supplemented by reference TRBV30 and TRBJ1-2, the full variable domain reads SQTIHQWPATLVQPVGSPLSLECTVEGTSNPNLYWYRQAAGRGLQLLFYSVGIGQISSEVPQNLSASRPQDRQFILSSKKLLLSDSGFYLCAWSAWGVYGYTFGSGTRLTVV.

The chain combines TRBV19 with TRBJ2-7; TRBD1 agrees at 9 bases. In germline, CDR1 is LNHDA, CDR2 SQIVND (reference sequence). The CDR3 totals 15 residues. V was clipped by 6 bases and J by 2 bases; unmatched bases: 8. Written as DNA, the CDR3 is TGTGCCAGTAGCCACCGGGACAGGGTTCCCTACGAGCAGTACTTC. The encoded protein is CASSHRDRVPYEQYF.